The 5 T cell receptor beta chains reported below all come from one sample, sequenced in a study of regulatory T cells in long-lasting Graves disease. Construction of TCR beta libraries relied on iRepertoire HTBI primers and on Arm-PCR targeting CDR3 regions. MiXCR was run by TCRdb on the multiplex PCR reads, yielding one entry per CDR3 protein. This table holds about 620,000 distinct CDR3 sequences, 15% to 20% found once. This sample's time point: newly diagnosed GD, antithyroid drugs for less than 3 months. Construction of the TCR library relied on RNA isolated from PBMCs. This sample was also put to use in a study of T cells in Graves' hyperthyroidism and ophthalmopathy.

Here the sequenced sample was peripheral blood mononuclear cells (PBMCs), taken at new diagnosis, from a patient treated with antithyroid drugs. These receptors were collected from a woman in her thirties with Graves disease.

This clonotype appeared many times. This chain joins TRBV7-6 and TRBJ1-2; TRBD1 matches at 7 bases. The V segment lost 5 bases and the J segment 8 bases; nucleotides outside the gene matches: 17. From germline, CDR1 is SGHVS and CDR2 FNYEAQ. The CDR3 has 16 residues. CDR3 nucleotide sequence: TGTGCCAGCAGCGTAAAACACAGGGGTTGGGGCGACGGCTACACCTTC. This gives the protein CASSVKHRGWGDGYTF. The full variable domain, its missing parts supplied by reference TRBV7-6 and TRBJ1-2, is GAGVSQSPRYKVTKRGQDVALRCDPISGHVSLYWYRQALGQGPEFLTYFNYEAQQDKSGLPNDRFSAERPEGSISTLTIQRTEQRDSAMYRCASSVKHRGWGDGYTFGSGTRLTVV.

This clonotype was observed at least ten times. Relative to the germline gene, one junction end is altered; a read error may explain this. The rearrangement uses TRBV5-1 and TRBJ2-7; 10 bases fit TRBD2. CDR1 and CDR2 from the germline V gene are SGHRS and YFSETQ. CDR3 size: 15 residues. CDR3 loop: CASSLETSGSAEQYF. The CDR3 DNA reads as TGTGCCAGCAGCTTGGAGACTAGCGGGTCCGCCGAGCAGTACTTC. The full variable domain, completed using reference TRBV5-1 and TRBJ2-7, is KAGVTQTPRYLIKTRGQQVTLSCSPISGHRSVSWYQQTPGQGLQFLFEYFSETQRNKGNFPGRFSGRQFSNSRSEMNVSTLELGDSALYLCASSLETSGSAEQYFGPGTRLTVT.

The chain is built from TRBV29-1 and TRBJ1-2; D not resolved. The CDR3 totals 12 residues. Germline-derived CDR1 and CDR2 are SQVTM and ANQGSEA. The V end was cut by 1 base, the J end by 4 bases, with 7 bases between. CDR3 DNA: TGCAGCGTTGAAGGTCAGACCTATGGCTACACCTTC. Amino acids: CSVEGQTYGYTF. The full variable domain, rest sourced from reference TRBV29-1 and TRBJ1-2, is SAVISQKPSRDICQRGTSLTIQCQVDSQVTMMFWYRQQPGQSLTLIATANQGSEATYESGFVIDKFPISRPNLTFSTLTVSNMSPEDSSIYLCSVEGQTYGYTFGSGTRLTVV.

This clonotype came up a few times. The chain uses TRBV30 and TRBJ2-1; D is perhaps TRBD2 (5 bases). From germline, CDR1 is GTSNPN and CDR2 SVGIG (reference sequence). The CDR3 length is 15 residues. Trimming removed 0 bases from V and 0 bases from J, with 9 bases in between. The chain's CDR3 is CAWSVGLASYNEQFF. CDR3 DNA: TGTGCCTGGAGTGTAGGGCTAGCCTCCTACAATGAGCAGTTCTTC.

The table lists this clonotype with a few counts. This chain uses TRBV6-1 with TRBJ2-1; D remains unclear. The CDR3 is 14 amino acids. The V and J ends lost 8 bases and 5 bases respectively, with 16 bases between them. Per the germline V gene, CDR1 is MNHNS and CDR2 is SASEGT. The CDR3 loop reads CASFSIGSDNEQFF. In DNA form, the CDR3 reads TGTGCCAGCTTCTCGATAGGATCCGACAATGAGCAGTTCTTC.